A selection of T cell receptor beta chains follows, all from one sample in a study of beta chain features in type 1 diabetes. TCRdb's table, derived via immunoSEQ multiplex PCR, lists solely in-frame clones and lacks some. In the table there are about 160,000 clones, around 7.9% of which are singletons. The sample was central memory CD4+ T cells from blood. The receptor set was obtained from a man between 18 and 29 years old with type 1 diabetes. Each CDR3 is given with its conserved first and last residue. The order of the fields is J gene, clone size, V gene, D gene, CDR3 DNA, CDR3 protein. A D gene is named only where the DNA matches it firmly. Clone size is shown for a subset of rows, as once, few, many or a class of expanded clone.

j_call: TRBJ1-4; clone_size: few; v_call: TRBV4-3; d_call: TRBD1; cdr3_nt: TGCGCCAGCAGCCCTCGTCCCGGGACAGCTGAAAAACTGTTTTTT; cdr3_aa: CASSPRPGTAEKLFF
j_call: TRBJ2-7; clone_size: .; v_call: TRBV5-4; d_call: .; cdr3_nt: TGTGCCAGCAGCTCCACGTCTTCAGGGTCCTACGAGCAGTACTTC; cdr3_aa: CASSSTSSGSYEQYF
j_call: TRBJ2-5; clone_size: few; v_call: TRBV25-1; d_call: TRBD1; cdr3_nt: TGTGCCAGCAGTCGCTGGGGGACAGGGGGCCAAGAGACCCAGTACTTC; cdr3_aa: CASSRWGTGGQETQYF
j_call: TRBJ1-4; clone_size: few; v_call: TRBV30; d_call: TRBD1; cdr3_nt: TGTGCCTTGGGGGGACAGGGTGTGGAAAAACTGTTTTTT; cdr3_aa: CALGGQGVEKLFF
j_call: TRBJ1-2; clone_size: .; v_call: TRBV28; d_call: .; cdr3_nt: TGTGCCAGCAGTTTTAGGGGCACCTATGGCTACACCTTC; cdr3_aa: CASSFRGTYGYTF
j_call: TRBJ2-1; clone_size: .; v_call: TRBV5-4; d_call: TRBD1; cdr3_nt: TGTGCCAGCAGCTTGCCGGGACAGGGTGGCAATGAGCAGTTCTTC; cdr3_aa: CASSLPGQGGNEQFF
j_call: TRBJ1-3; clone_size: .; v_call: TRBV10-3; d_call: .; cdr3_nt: TGTGCCATCAGTGAGCAGGGCCCTGGCCCTGGAAACACCATATATTTT; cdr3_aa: CAISEQGPGPGNTIYF
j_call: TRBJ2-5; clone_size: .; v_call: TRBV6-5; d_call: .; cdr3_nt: TGTGCCAGCAGTTACCGGCCCGGGGGGACCCAGTACTTC; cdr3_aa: CASSYRPGGTQYF
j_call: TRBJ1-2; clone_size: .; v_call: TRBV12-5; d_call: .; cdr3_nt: TGTGCTAGTGGTTTGTCCAATTTCTATGGCTACACCTTC; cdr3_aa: CASGLSNFYGYTF
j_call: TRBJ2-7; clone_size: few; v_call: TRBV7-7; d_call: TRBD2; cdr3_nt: TGTGCCAGCAGCCCGGGCGGGGGGATATACGAGCAGTACTTC; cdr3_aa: CASSPGGGIYEQYF
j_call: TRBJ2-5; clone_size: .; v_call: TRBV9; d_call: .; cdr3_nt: TGTGCCAGCAGCGTCACACCACAGGGACAAGAGACCCAGTACTTC; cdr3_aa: CASSVTPQGQETQYF
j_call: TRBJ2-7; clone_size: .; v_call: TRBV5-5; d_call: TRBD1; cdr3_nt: TGTGCCAGCAGCTTGGATCTAGGGGGCTACCTTTGGGAGCAGTACTTC; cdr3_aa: CASSLDLGGYLWEQYF
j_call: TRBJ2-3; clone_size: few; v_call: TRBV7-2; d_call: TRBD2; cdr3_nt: TGTGCCAGCAGCTTAATAAGGCTAGCGGGCACAGATACGCAGTATTTT; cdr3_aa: CASSLIRLAGTDTQYF
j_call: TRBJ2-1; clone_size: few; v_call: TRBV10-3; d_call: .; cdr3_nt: TGTGCCATCAGTGAGTCACCGACAGGTAACGAGCAGTTCTTC; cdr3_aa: CAISESPTGNEQFF
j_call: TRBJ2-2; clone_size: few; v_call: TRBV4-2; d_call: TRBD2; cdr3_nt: TGTGCCAGCAGCCAAGGATTAGCGGGCGGCACCGGGGAGCTGTTTTTT; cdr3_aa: CASSQGLAGGTGELFF
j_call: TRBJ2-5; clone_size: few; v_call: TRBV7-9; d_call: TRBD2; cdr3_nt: TGTGCCAGCAGCTTAGATAGGACTAGCGAAGTCCAGTACTTC; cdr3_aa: CASSLDRTSEVQYF
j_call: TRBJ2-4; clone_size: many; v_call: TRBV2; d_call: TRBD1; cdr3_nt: TGTGCCAGCAGTGAATACGGGACAGGGCGCTACTTC; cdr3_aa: CASSEYGTGRYF
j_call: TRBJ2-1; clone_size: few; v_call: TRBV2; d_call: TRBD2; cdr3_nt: TGTGCCAGCACGGGGACTAGCGGGAGTCACAATGAGCAGTTCTTC; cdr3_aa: CASTGTSGSHNEQFF
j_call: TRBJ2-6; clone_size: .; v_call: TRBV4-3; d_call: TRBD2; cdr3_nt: TGCGCCAGCAGCCAAGAACTAGCGGGGGCTTTTCTCCACTCTGGGGCCAACGTCCTGACTTTC; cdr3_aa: CASSQELAGAFLHSGANVLTF
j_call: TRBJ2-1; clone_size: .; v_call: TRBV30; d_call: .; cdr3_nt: TGTGCCTGGATTCCCGGGACTCCATACAATGAGCAGTTCTTC; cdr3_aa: CAWIPGTPYNEQFF
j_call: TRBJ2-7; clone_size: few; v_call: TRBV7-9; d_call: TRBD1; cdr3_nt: TGTGCCAGCAGCTCCTGGGGCCGGACAGGGGACTACGAGCAGTACTTC; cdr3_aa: CASSSWGRTGDYEQYF
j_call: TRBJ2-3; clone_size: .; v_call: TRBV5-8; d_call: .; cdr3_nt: TGTGCCAGCAGCCAAGACACCACCAGAGGCACAGATACGCAGTATTTT; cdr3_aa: CASSQDTTRGTDTQYF
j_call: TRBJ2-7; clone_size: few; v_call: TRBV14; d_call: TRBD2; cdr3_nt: TGTGCCAGCAGCCACGCCGGGGGGGGATGGCAGAAAGGCTACGAGCAGTACTTC; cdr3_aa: CASSHAGGGWQKGYEQYF
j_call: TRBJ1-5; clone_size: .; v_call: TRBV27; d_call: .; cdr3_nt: TGTGCCAGCAGTCCGACCAGACACGGCAATCAGCCCCAGCATTTT; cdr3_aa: CASSPTRHGNQPQHF
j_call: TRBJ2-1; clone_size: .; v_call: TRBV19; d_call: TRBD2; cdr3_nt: TGTGCCAGTAGTATAGTCCCTAGCGGGAGCAGGAATGAGCAGTTCTTC; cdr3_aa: CASSIVPSGSRNEQFF
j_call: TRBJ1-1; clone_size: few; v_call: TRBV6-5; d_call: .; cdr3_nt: TGTGCCAGCAGTTCCCCCAGCGAGAACACTGAAGCTTTCTTT; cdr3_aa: CASSSPSENTEAFF
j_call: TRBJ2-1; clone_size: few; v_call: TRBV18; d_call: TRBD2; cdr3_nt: TGTGCCAGCTCACCCCTAGCGGAACACAATGAGCAGTTCTTC; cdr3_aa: CASSPLAEHNEQFF
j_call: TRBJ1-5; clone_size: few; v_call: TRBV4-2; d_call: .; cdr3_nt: TGTGCCAGCAGCCAACGGGCCCACTCAGGGTCCGACCAGCCCCAGCATTTT; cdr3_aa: CASSQRAHSGSDQPQHF
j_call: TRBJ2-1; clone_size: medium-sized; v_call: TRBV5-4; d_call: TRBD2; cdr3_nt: TGTGCCAGCAGCTTAAAGACTAGCGGGATGGATGAGCAGTTCTTC; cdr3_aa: CASSLKTSGMDEQFF
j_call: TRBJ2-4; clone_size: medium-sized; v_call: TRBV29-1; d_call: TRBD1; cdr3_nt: TGCAGCGCTGAAGGGGGCGTACAAAACATTCAGTACTTC; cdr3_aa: CSAEGGVQNIQYF
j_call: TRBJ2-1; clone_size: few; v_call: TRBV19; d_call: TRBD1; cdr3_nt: TGTGCCAGTAGTTCCATGGACAGGGACCGCTCCTACAATGAGCAGTTCTTC; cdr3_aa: CASSSMDRDRSYNEQFF
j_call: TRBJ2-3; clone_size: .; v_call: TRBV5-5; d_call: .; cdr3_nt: TGTGCCAGCAGCTTGGGAGTCCCCCCAGATACGCAGTATTTT; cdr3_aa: CASSLGVPPDTQYF
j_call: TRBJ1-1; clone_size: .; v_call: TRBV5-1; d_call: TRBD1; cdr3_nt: TGCGCCAGCAGCCCCCGGACAGGCGGTACTGAAGCTTTCTTT; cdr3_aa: CASSPRTGGTEAFF
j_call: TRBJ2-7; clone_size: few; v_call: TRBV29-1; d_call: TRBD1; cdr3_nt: TGCAGCGTTGCCCGACAGGGGAGTCCCTACGAGCAGTACTTC; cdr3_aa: CSVARQGSPYEQYF
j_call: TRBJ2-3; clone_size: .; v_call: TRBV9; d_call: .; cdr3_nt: TGTGCCAGCAGCGTATTTCAGGGTACGCAGTATTTT; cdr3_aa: CASSVFQGTQYF
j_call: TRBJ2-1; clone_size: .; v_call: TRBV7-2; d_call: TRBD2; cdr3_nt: TGTGCCAGCAGAAGGACTAGCGGGGAGGCTCAGCAGTTCTTC; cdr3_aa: CASRRTSGEAQQFF
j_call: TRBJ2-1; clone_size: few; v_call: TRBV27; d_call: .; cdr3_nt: TGTGCCAGCAGTTCAACGGGGTACAATGAGCAGTTCTTC; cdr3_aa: CASSSTGYNEQFF
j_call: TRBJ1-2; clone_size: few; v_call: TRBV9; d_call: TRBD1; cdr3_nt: TGTGCCAGCAGCGGGGACAGAGACTATGGCTACACCTTC; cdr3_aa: CASSGDRDYGYTF
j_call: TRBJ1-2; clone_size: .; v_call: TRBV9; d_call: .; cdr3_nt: TGTGCCAGCAGCGTAGTGGACAGCTTCAACTATGGCTACACCTTC; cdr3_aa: CASSVVDSFNYGYTF
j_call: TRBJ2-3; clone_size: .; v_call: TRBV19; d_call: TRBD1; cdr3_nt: TGTGCCAGTCGGGACAGGGGGAGATCAGATACGCAGTATTTT; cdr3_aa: CASRDRGRSDTQYF
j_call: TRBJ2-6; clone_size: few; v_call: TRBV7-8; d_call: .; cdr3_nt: TGTGCCAGCAGCTTAGCGGTAGATACTGGGGCCAACGTCCTGACTTTC; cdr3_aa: CASSLAVDTGANVLTF
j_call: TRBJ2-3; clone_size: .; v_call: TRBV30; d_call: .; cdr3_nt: TGTGCCTGGGGGCCCGGAGGAACAGATACGCAGTATTTT; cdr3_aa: CAWGPGGTDTQYF
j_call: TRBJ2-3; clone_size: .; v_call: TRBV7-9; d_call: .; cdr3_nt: TGTGCCAGCAGCCCCCGCAGGCAGGCCCCTAGCACAGATACGCAGTATTTT; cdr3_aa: CASSPRRQAPSTDTQYF
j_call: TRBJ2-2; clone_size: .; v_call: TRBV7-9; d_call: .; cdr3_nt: TGTGCCAGCAGTGACGGGATGGACACCGGGGAGCTGTTTTTT; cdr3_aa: CASSDGMDTGELFF
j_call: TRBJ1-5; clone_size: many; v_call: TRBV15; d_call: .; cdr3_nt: TGTGCCACCAGCAGAGAAGGGAGGGGCGGACAGCCCCAGCATTTT; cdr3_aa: CATSREGRGGQPQHF
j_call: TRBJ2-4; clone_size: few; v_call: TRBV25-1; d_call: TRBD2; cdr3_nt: TGTGCCAGCAGTGAAAACGGGGGGGACATTCAGTACTTC; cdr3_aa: CASSENGGDIQYF
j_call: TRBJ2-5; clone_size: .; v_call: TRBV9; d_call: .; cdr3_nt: TGTGCCAGCAGGGGTCAGGTGACGGTAGAGACCCAGTACTTC; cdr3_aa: CASRGQVTVETQYF
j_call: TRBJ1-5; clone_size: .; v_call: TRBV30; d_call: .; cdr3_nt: TGTGCCTGGACCCATTCAGGCCGCAATCAGCCCCAGCATTTT; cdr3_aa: CAWTHSGRNQPQHF
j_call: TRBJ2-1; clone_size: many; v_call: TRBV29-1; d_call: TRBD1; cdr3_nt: TGCAGCGCCGAACGCCGGGACAGGGGCTACAATGAGCAGTTCTTC; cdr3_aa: CSAERRDRGYNEQFF
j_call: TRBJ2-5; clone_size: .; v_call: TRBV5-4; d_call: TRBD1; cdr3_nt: TGTGCCAGCAGCTTCAGAGACAGGGGGCTTGAGGAGACCCAGTACTTC; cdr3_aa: CASSFRDRGLEETQYF
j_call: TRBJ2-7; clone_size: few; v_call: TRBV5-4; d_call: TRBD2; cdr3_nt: TGTGCCAGCAGCTTGGGCGGGAGCCAAACCTACGAGCAGTACTTC; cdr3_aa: CASSLGGSQTYEQYF
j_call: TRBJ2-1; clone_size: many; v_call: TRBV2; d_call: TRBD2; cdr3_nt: TGTGCCAGCAGTGAAGGCGGGGGGAAGTTCTTC; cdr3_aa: CASSEGGGKFF